This paragraph reports one TCR beta chain. This sample is drawn from a study of blood T cell repertoires in COVID-19. Study in general: Samples representing acute and convalescent COVID-19 were sourced from the United States, Italy and Spain.

CDR3 length: 16 amino acids. V was clipped by 5 bases and J by 2 bases; unmatched bases: 5. Germline CDR1 is MDHEN and CDR2 is SYDVKM. Sequenced by immunoSEQ multiplex PCR; TCRdb stores in-frame clones only, minus some. Of hundreds of thousands of clones in the sample, roughly nine tenths were seen once. The sample comprised PBMCs or T cells enriched from blood (not recorded which). This receptor was obtained from a man aged 60 to 69 who had recovered from COVID-19. The rearrangement links TRBV28 to TRBJ2-3; 12 bases match TRBD2. CDR3 coding DNA: TGTGCCAGCAGTAAAGGACTAGCGGGAATCACAGATACGCAGTATTTT. Translation: CASSKGLAGITDTQYF.